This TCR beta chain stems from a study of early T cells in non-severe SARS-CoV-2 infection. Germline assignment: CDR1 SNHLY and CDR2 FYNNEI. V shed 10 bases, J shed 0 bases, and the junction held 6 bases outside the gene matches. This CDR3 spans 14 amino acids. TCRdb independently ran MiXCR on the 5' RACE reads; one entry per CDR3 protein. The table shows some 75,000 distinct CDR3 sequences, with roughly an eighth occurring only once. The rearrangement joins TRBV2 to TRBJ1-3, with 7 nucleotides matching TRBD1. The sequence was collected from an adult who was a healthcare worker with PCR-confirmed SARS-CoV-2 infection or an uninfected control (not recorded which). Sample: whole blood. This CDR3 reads CATRTGSSGNTIYF. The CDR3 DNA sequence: TGTGCCACTCGGACAGGCTCCTCTGGAAACACCATATATTTT.